One and the same sample provided the 28 T cell receptor beta chains below, sequenced in a study of blood T cell repertoires in COVID-19. Produced via immunoSEQ multiplex PCR; TCRdb's table is partial and in-frame only. The data hold 140,000 to 150,000 clones, with about 83% observed a single time. Sample: peripheral blood. Every receptor here comes from a man aged 50 to 60 with acute or convalescent COVID-19.

This chain joins TRBV28 and TRBJ1-4; TRBD1 matches 11 bases. Germline assignment: CDR1 MDHEN and CDR2 SYDVKM. V lost 2 bases to trimming and J lost 5 bases; unmatched junction nucleotides: 1. The length of the CDR3 is 15 residues. CDR3 nucleotides: TGTGCCAGCAGTTTAGGACAGGGGGCGAATGAAAAACTGTTTTTT. Translation gives CASSLGQGANEKLFF.

The J gene is TRBJ2-3, the V gene TRBV14, with D perhaps matching TRBD1 (5 bases). The length of the CDR3 is 13 residues. Germline CDR1 reads SGHDN; CDR2 reads FVKESK. V lost 0 bases and J lost 8, with 9 bases in between. CDR3 nucleotides: TGTGCCAGCAGCCAAGAAGGGGTTGGTACGCAGTATTTT. Amino acid sequence: CASSQEGVGTQYF.

The chain recombines TRBV2 with TRBJ2-1; tentative D call: TRBD1 (6 bases). Between the trimmed V and J ends, which lost 6 bases and 5 bases, there was a span of 14 bases. Per the germline V gene, CDR1 is SNHLY and CDR2 is FYNNEI. This CDR3 region has 14 residues. CDR3 residues: CASRRGTTNNEQFF. The CDR3 nucleotides read TGTGCCAGCAGGAGAGGGACAACCAACAATGAGCAGTTCTTC.

The rearrangement uses TRBV10-3 and TRBJ2-3; no firm D call. This CDR3 contains 14 residues. Germline assignment: CDR1 ENHRY and CDR2 SYGVKD. V lost 7 bases and J lost 0, with 11 bases in between. The CDR3 region is CAIMKGGSTDTQYF. In DNA, the CDR3 is TGTGCCATCATGAAAGGCGGTAGCACAGATACGCAGTATTTT.

This chain links TRBV5-4 with TRBJ1-6; D not resolved. There are 16 residues in the CDR3. V was pared by 2 bases and J by 6 bases, with 15 bases between. Germline assignment: CDR1 SGHNT and CDR2 YYREEE (reference sequence). The CDR3 DNA reads as TGTGCCAGCAGCTTCGATGGAACGGGTGGTAATTCACCCCTCCACTTT. Amino acids: CASSFDGTGGNSPLHF.

The gene calls are TRBV11-2 and TRBJ1-1; 10 nucleotides line up with TRBD1. From germline, CDR1 is SGHAT and CDR2 FQNNGV. The CDR3 has 15 amino acids. The trim removed 2 bases at V and 4 bases at J, leaving 4 bases unmatched. The CDR3 DNA follows: TGTGCCAGCAGCTTACTGACAGGGGGCATCACTGAAGCTTTCTTT. Encoded protein: CASSLLTGGITEAFF.

This clone was picked up a small number of times. The chain joins TRBV25-1 to TRBJ2-7; tentatively, D is TRBD1 (6 bases). CDR3 length equals 14 residues. Germline V gene lookup returns CDR1 MGHDK and CDR2 SYGVNS. With 4 bases removed from V and 2 bases from J, the gap between germline ends came to 12 bases. CDR3: CASSAPGTTYEQYF. The CDR3 DNA reads TGTGCCAGCAGTGCACCCGGGACAACCTACGAGCAGTACTTC.

This chain joins TRBV27 and TRBJ1-1; 8 bases agree with TRBD1. The CDR3 is 14 residues long. V lost 3 bases, J lost 5 bases, and 5 bases stayed unmatched. Germline V gives CDR1 MNHEY, CDR2 SMNVEV (reference sequence). The CDR3 region is CASSFQGARTEAFF. CDR3 in DNA: TGTGCCAGCAGTTTCCAGGGGGCGCGGACTGAAGCTTTCTTT.

The CDR3, as DNA: TGTGCCACCAGTGATCGACAGGGTTACGAGCAGTACGTC. Its translation is CATSDRQGYEQYV. The chain employs TRBV24-1 and TRBJ2-7; TRBD1 matches at 7 bases. Trimming at V came to 3 bases and at J to 4 bases, leaving 2 bases not matched to a gene. The CDR3 sequence is 13 residues long. CDR1 is KGHDR, CDR2 SFDVKD, per germline.

The chain is built from TRBV5-6 and TRBJ2-6; D may be TRBD1 (6 bases). Per the germline V gene, CDR1 is SGHDT and CDR2 is YYEEEE. The CDR3 has 16 amino acids. Trimming took off 2 bases at V and 0 bases at J, with 9 bases between the two ends. The CDR3 DNA sequence: TGTGCCAGCAGCTTAACAGGGCCCTCTGGGGCCAACGTCCTGACTTTC. This sequence encodes CASSLTGPSGANVLTF.

This clone has more than one count but fewer than ten. CDR3 amino acids: CASLDRASGANVLTF. The CDR3 coding sequence is TGTGCCAGCTTGGACAGGGCTTCTGGGGCCAACGTCCTGACTTTC. This chain connects TRBV7-6 to TRBJ2-6; TRBD1 aligns across 8 bases. CDR1 and CDR2 (germline): SGHVS, FNYEAQ. This CDR3 region has 15 residues. V dropped 8 bases and J dropped 1; count of bases not matched to a gene: 4.

The chain joins TRBV10-3 to TRBJ2-3, with 9 bases fitting TRBD1. V shed 2 bases, J shed 2 bases, and the junction held 5 bases outside the gene matches. This CDR3 is 16 amino acids long. Germline CDR1 reads ENHRY; CDR2 reads SYGVKD. The CDR3 sequence is CAISERGTGNTDTQYF. Here the CDR3 DNA reads TGTGCCATCAGTGAGCGGGGGACAGGGAACACAGATACGCAGTATTTT.

This chain joins TRBV28 and TRBJ1-2, with TRBD1 matching 8 bases. Losses at the gene ends were 5 bases for V and 0 bases for J; bases not matched to a gene: 5. There are 15 residues in the CDR3. CDR1 is MDHEN and CDR2 is SYDVKM in the germline V gene. The CDR3 protein is CASSGWTGSNYGYTF. The CDR3 DNA follows: TGTGCCAGCAGTGGGTGGACAGGGTCTAACTATGGCTACACCTTC.

The genes are TRBV6-4 and TRBJ1-1; D is possibly TRBD1 (5 bases). V was cut by 11 bases and J by 0 bases, with 13 bases left in between. The V gene's germline CDR1 is MRHNA and CDR2 SNTAGT. There are 13 residues in the CDR3. In DNA form, the CDR3 reads TGTGCCTCGATCAGGGTCATGAACACTGAAGCTTTCTTT. This sequence encodes CASIRVMNTEAFF.

The V and J genes are TRBV6-6 and TRBJ1-5; D possibly corresponds to TRBD1 (5 bases). Trimming pared 6 bases from V and 7 bases from J, leaving 19 bases between. The length of the CDR3 is 15 residues. The germline V gene has CDR1 MNHNY and CDR2 SVGAGI (reference sequence). The CDR3 DNA sequence: TGTGCCAGCAGCTTAGACGGGAGTCGGGGGCAGCCCCAGCATTTT. Its translation is CASSLDGSRGQPQHF.

This clone was counted between two and nine times. J is TRBJ1-2 and V is TRBV29-1; TRBD1 matches at 8 bases. Unmatched junction bases numbered 9, after V lost 4 bases and J lost 8 bases. CDR3 length: 13 residues. Germline V gene sequence: CDR1 SQVTM, CDR2 ANQGSEA. CDR3 DNA sequence: TGCAGCGTTGCAAAGGACAGGGATCACGGCTACACCTTC. Residues: CSVAKDRDHGYTF. Variable domain in full (rest from reference TRBV29-1 and TRBJ1-2): SAVISQKPSRDICQRGTSLTIQCQVDSQVTMMFWYRQQPGQSLTLIATANQGSEATYESGFVIDKFPISRPNLTFSTLTVSNMSPEDSSIYLCSVAKDRDHGYTFGSGTRLTVV.

The gene calls are TRBV12-1 and TRBJ2-1; TRBD1, the D gene given by the table, was not confirmed from the DNA. TRBV12-1 is a pseudogene. The CDR3 is made up of 15 amino acids. The CDR3: CASRTSRDRRIEQFF. The CDR3 DNA reads TGTGCCAGCAGGACCTCCCGGGACAGGAGAATTGAGCAGTTCTTC.

V and J are TRBV11-2 and TRBJ1-2; 8 nucleotides line up with TRBD1. This CDR3 has 14 amino acids. Germline V CDR1 and CDR2: SGHAT, FQNNGV. V gave up 5 bases and J gave up 3 bases; unmatched junction bases: 5. CDR3 region: CASSRTGSYYGYTF. CDR3 nucleotide sequence: TGTGCCAGCAGCCGGACAGGGTCTTACTATGGCTACACCTTC.

The rearrangement links TRBV30 to TRBJ2-2, with 12 bases matching TRBD2. Germline CDR1 is GTSNPN and CDR2 is SVGIG (reference sequence). The CDR3 is made up of 16 amino acids. J lost 6 bases, V lost 1 base, and 6 bases had no gene match. CDR3 in amino acids: CAWSEPSGGAPGELFF. For the CDR3, the DNA is TGTGCCTGGAGTGAGCCTAGCGGGGGGGCCCCCGGGGAGCTGTTTTTT.

The gene calls are TRBV7-9 and TRBJ2-2; 8 nucleotides align to TRBD2. The V gene end was trimmed by 4 bases and the J gene end by 4 bases; junction bases not matched to a gene: 8. The CDR3 loop spans 16 amino acids. Germline CDR1 and CDR2: SEHNR and FQNEAQ (reference sequence). The CDR3 DNA sequence: TGTGCCAGCAGCTCCATGATAGCGGGGCGCACCGGGGAGCTGTTTTTT. Translated: CASSSMIAGRTGELFF.

This clone was seen once. The CDR3 is CASSVGEGANYGYTF. Here the CDR3 DNA reads TGTGCCAGCAGCGTAGGAGAAGGGGCAAACTATGGCTACACCTTC. This chain connects TRBV9 to TRBJ1-2; D may be TRBD1 (5 bases). This CDR3 contains 15 residues. The V gene lost 0 bases and the J gene lost 2 bases, with 11 bases spanning the gap. Germline CDR1 is SGDLS and CDR2 is YYNGEE.

This clone was picked up a small number of times. This sequence joins TRBV4-2 and TRBJ1-2; TRBD1 matches 7 bases. V trimming: 1 base; J trimming: 6 bases; junction bases outside the gene matches: 5. CDR3 size: 14 residues. Per the germline V gene, CDR1 is LGHNA and CDR2 is YNFKEQ. This CDR3 reads CASSQVGRGDGYTF. The CDR3 DNA reads as TGTGCCAGCAGCCAAGTAGGCAGGGGGGATGGCTACACCTTC.

This clone has a single count. The chain joins TRBV19 to TRBJ2-1; 12 bases map to TRBD1. From germline, CDR1 is LNHDA and CDR2 SQIVND (reference sequence). V gave up 5 bases and J gave up 9 bases; unmatched junction bases: 8. The length of the CDR3 is 15 residues. The CDR3 DNA reads as TGTGCCAGTAGTCATCCGGGACAGGGGGCGGGTGAGCAGTTCTTC. It specifies CASSHPGQGAGEQFF.

The chain combines TRBV5-1 with TRBJ2-3, with 7 bases that match TRBD1. The junction had 10 bases not matched to a gene; V was cut back by 3 bases and J by 6 bases. CDR1 and CDR2 from the germline V gene are SGHRS and YFSETQ. The CDR3 has 15 amino acids. In DNA form, the CDR3 reads TGCGCCAGCAGCTCCACAGGGGTCCCCCCGGATACGCAGTATTTT. It specifies CASSSTGVPPDTQYF.

The chain is built from TRBV9 and TRBJ1-2; TRBD1 matches 12 bases. CDR1 SGDLS and CDR2 YYNGEE come from the germline V gene. The CDR3 sequence is 13 residues long. V dropped 5 bases and J dropped 6; count of bases not matched to a gene: 2. The CDR3 region has the DNA TGTGCCAGCAGGGGACAGGGGGCTAATGGCTACACCTTC. It translates to CASRGQGANGYTF.

The J gene is TRBJ1-2, the V gene TRBV6-2 or TRBV6-3, with 11 bases lining up with TRBD1. The CDR3 is 15 amino acids. Germline V lookup: CDR1 MNHEY, CDR2 SVGEGT. V dropped 4 bases and J dropped 4; count of bases not matched to a gene: 5. CDR3 in amino acids: CASSSGQGGSYGYTF. The CDR3 region has the DNA TGTGCCAGCAGTTCGGGACAGGGGGGATCCTATGGCTACACCTTC.

The sample holds one count of this clone. The V and J genes are TRBV19 and TRBJ2-3; the match to TRBD1 covers 7 bases. CDR1 LNHDA and CDR2 SQIVND come from the germline V gene (reference sequence). After removal of 9 bases from V and 1 base from J, the junction contained 7 bases not matched to a gene. The CDR3 is made up of 14 amino acids. The CDR3 region has the DNA TGTGCCAGCGAGGACAGGCGACGCACAGATACGCAGTATTTT. It codes for CASEDRRRTDTQYF.

This clone has just one count. This rearrangement joins TRBV12-3 or TRBV12-4 to TRBJ1-5; D is unresolved. This CDR3 spans 12 amino acids. The V gene lost 2 bases and the J gene lost 5 bases, with 4 bases spanning the gap. CDR3 amino acids: CASSLPDQPQHF. CDR3 coding DNA: TGTGCCAGCAGTTTACCCGATCAGCCCCAGCATTTT.